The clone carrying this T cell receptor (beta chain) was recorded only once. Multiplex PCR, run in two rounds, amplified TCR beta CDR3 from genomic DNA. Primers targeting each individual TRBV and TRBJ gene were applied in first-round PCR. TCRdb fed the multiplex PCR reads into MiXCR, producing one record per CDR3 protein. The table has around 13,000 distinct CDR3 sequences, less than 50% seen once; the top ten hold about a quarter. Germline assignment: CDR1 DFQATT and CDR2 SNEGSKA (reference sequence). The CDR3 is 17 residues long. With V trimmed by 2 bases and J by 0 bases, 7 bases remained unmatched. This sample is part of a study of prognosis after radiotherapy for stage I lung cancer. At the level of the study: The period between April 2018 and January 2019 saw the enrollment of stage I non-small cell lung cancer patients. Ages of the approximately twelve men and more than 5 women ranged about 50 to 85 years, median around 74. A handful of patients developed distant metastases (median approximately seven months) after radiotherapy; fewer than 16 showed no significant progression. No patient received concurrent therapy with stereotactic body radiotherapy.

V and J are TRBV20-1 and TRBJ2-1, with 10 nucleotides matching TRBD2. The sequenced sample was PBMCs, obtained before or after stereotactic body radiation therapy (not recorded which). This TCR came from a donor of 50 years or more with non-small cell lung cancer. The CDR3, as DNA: TGCAGTGCTAGACGGACTAGCGGCCAGAGCTCCTACAATGAGCAGTTCTTC. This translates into CSARRTSGQSSYNEQFF.